This T cell receptor (beta chain) was observed in a study of blood T cell repertoires in COVID-19. V lost 0 bases and J 7 bases, leaving 12 bases between the germline ends. This CDR3 has 14 amino acids. Germline V CDR1 and CDR2: MNHEY, SVGAGI. Authors' processing steps: By means of reference gene primer amplification, nucleated cell counts were estimated. Clones were sequenced by immunoSEQ multiplex PCR, and TCRdb holds only the in-frame ones, with some missing. The DNA was the basis for D and trimming; V, J and clone size are from that table. The sample lists approximately 200,000 clones, approximately 81% occurring once. The study recruited people aged about 18 to 90 years across approximately 24 US areas. Cohort 3 recovered donors had two negative PCRs, clearance, or symptom resolution.

The clonotype comes from a man in his forties who had recovered from COVID-19. The source material was PBMCs or T cells enriched from blood (not recorded which). This chain uses TRBV6-5 with TRBJ1-2; weak D call: TRBD1 (6 bases). The CDR3 DNA follows: TGTGCCAGCAGTTACTCCAACAGGGACGGTGGCTACACCTTC. It translates to CASSYSNRDGGYTF.